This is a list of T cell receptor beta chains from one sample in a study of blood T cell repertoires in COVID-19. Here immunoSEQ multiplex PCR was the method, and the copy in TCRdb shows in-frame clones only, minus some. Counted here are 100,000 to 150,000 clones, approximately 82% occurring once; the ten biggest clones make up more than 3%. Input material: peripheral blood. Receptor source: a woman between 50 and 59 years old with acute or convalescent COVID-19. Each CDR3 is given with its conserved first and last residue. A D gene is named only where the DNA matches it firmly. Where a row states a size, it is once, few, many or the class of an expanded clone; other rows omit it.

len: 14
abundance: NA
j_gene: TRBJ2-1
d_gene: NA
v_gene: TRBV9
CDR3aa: CASSPGSSYNEQFF
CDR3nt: TGTGCCAGCAGCCCTGGCAGCTCCTACAATGAGCAGTTCTTC

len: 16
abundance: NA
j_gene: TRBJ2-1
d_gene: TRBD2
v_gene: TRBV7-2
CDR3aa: CASSFVGLGSYNEQFF
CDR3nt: TGTGCCAGCAGCTTTGTGGGACTAGGATCCTACAATGAGCAGTTCTTC

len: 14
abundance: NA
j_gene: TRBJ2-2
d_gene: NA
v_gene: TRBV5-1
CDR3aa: CASSPGDQTGELFF
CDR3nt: TGCGCCAGCAGCCCAGGGGATCAGACCGGGGAGCTGTTTTTT

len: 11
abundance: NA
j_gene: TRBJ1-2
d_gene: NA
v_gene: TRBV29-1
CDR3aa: CSVAQGTGYTF
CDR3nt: TGCAGCGTTGCCCAGGGGACCGGCTACACCTTC

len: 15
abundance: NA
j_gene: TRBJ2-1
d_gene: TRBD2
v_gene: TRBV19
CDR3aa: CASSVTSGGRNEQFF
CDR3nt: TGTGCCAGTAGTGTAACTAGCGGGGGAAGGAATGAGCAGTTCTTC

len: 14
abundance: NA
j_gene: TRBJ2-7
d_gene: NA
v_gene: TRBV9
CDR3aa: CASSPGVTTYEQYF
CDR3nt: TGTGCCAGCAGCCCCGGGGTCACCACCTACGAGCAGTACTTC

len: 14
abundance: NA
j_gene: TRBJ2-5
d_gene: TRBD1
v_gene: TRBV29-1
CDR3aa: CSGTGTGTRETQYF
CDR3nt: TGCAGCGGTACCGGGACAGGGACTCGCGAGACCCAGTACTTC

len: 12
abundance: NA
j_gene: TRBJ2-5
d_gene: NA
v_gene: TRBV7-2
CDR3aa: CASSLTSETQYF
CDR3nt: TGTGCCAGCAGCTTGACAAGTGAGACCCAGTACTTC

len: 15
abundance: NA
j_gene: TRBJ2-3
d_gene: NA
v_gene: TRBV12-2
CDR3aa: CASRLALAITDTQYF
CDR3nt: TGTGCAAGTCGCTTAGCTCTAGCGATCACAGATACGCAGTATTTT

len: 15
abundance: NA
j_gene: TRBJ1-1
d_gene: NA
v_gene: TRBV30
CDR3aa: CAWSPTWEGQDEAFF
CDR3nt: TGTGCCTGGAGTCCCACCTGGGAGGGACAAGACGAAGCTTTCTTT

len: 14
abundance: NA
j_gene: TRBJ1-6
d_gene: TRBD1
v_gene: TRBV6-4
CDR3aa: CASSAQGGDSPLHF
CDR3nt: TGTGCCAGCAGTGCACAGGGGGGTGATTCACCCCTCCACTTT

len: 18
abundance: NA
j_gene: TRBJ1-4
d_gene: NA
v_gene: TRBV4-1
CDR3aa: CASSHLILGDRLNEKLFF
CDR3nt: TGCGCCAGCAGCCACCTAATCCTGGGTGACAGGCTCAATGAAAAACTGTTTTTT

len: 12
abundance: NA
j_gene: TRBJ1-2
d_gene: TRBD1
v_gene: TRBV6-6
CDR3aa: CASGPGQGNYTF
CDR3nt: TGTGCCAGCGGCCCGGGACAGGGGAACTACACCTTC

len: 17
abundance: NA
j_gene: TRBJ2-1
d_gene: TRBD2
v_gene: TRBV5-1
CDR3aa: CASSYYSGTSGSNEQFF
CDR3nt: TGCGCCAGCAGCTACTATTCCGGGACTAGCGGTAGCAATGAGCAGTTCTTC

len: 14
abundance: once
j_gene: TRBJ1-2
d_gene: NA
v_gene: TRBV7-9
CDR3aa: CASSLTFSNYGYTF
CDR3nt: TGTGCCAGCAGCTTAACATTTTCTAACTATGGCTACACCTTC

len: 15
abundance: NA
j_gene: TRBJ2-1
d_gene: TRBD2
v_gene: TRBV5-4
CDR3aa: CASSLKRGGPNEQFF
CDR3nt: TGTGCCAGCAGCTTGAAGCGGGGGGGCCCGAATGAGCAGTTCTTC

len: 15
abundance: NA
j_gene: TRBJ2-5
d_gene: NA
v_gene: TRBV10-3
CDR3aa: CAISESDSYQETQYF
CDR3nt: TGTGCCATCAGTGAGTCTGACAGCTACCAAGAGACCCAGTACTTC

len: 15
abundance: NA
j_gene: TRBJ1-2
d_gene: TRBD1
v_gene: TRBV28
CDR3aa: CASSGAGTGSYGYTF
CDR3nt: TGTGCCAGCAGCGGAGCCGGGACAGGTTCCTATGGCTACACCTTC

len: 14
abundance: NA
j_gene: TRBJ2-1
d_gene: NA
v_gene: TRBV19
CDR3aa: CASSNRRGPHEQFF
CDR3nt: TGTGCCAGTAGTAACCGGAGGGGACCCCATGAGCAGTTCTTC

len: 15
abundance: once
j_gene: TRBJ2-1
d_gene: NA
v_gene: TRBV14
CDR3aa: CASSQNPVSYNEQFF
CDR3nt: TGTGCCAGCAGCCAAAATCCGGTCTCCTACAATGAGCAGTTCTTC

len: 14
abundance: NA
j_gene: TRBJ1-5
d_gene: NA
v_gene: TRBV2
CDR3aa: CASSERTGNQPQHF
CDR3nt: TGTGCCAGCAGTGAAAGGACAGGCAATCAGCCCCAGCATTTT

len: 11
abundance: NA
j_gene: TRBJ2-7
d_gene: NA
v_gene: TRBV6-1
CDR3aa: CAGGTDYEQYF
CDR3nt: TGTGCCGGGGGGACAGACTACGAGCAGTACTTC

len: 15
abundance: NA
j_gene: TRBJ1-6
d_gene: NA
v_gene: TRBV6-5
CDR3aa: CASMRVSSYNSPLHF
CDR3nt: TGTGCCAGCATGCGTGTTAGCTCCTATAATTCACCCCTCCACTTT

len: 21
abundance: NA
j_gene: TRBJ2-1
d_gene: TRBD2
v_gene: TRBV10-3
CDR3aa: CAISGLTGTSGTILGYNEQFF
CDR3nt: TGTGCCATCAGTGGATTAACCGGGACTAGCGGAACCATTCTTGGCTACAATGAGCAGTTCTTC

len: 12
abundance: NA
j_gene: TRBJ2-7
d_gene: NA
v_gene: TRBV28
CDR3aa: CASSSYSYEQYF
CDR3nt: TGTGCCAGCAGTTCCTACTCCTACGAGCAGTACTTC

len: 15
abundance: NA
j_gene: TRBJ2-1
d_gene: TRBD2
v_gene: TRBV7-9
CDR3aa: CASSFSGTTNGEQFF
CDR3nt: TGTGCCAGCAGCTTTTCCGGGACTACCAACGGTGAGCAGTTCTTC

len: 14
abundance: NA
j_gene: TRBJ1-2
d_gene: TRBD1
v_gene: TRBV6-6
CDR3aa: CASSPTGGFYGYTF
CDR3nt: TGTGCCAGCAGCCCGACAGGGGGTTTCTATGGCTACACCTTC

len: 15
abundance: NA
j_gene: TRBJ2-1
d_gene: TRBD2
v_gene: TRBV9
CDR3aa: CASSIGTSGYNEQFF
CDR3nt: TGTGCCAGCAGCATCGGGACTAGCGGTTACAATGAGCAGTTCTTC

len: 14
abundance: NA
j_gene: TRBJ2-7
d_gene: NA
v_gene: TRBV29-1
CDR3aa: CSVLPRGSGYEQYF
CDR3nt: TGCAGCGTCCTACCCAGGGGATCAGGCTACGAGCAGTACTTC

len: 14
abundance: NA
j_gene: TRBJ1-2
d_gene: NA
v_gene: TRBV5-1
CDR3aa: CASSLLDSAGGYTF
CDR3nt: TGCGCCAGCAGCTTGCTCGACTCTGCCGGAGGCTACACCTTC

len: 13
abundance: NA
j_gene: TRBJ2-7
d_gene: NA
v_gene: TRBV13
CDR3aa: CASSAQGDYEQYF
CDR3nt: TGTGCCAGCAGTGCTCAAGGGGATTACGAGCAGTACTTC

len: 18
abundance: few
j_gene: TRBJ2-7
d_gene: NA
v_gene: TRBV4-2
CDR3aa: CASSQEGQWQGGVYEQYF
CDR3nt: TGTGCCAGCAGCCAAGAAGGTCAATGGCAGGGGGGCGTCTACGAGCAGTACTTC

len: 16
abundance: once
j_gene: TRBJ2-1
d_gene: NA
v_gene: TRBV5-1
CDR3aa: CASSLGNRPLGNEQFF
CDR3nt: TGCGCCAGCAGCTTGGGTAACAGGCCCTTGGGTAATGAGCAGTTCTTC

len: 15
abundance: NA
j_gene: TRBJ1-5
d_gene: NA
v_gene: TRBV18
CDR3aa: CASSPGGNSNQPQHF
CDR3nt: TGTGCCAGCTCACCGGGGGGGAATAGCAATCAGCCCCAGCATTTT

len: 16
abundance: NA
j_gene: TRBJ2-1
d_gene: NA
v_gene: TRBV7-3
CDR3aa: CASSLGGSGSGNEQFF
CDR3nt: TGTGCCAGCAGCTTAGGGGGGTCAGGGAGCGGTAATGAGCAGTTCTTC

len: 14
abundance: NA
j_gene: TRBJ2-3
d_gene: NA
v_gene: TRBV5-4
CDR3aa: CASSSLTDTDTQYF
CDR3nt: TGTGCCAGCAGCTCTTTAACAGACACAGATACGCAGTATTTT

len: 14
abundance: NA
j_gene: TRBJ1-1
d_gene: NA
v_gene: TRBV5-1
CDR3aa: CASSWDWGNTEAFF
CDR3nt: TGCGCCAGCAGCTGGGACTGGGGGAACACTGAAGCTTTCTTT

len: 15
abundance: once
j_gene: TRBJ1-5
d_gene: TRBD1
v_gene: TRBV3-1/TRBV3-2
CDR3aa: CASSLTGARNQPQHF
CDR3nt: TGTGCCAGCAGCTTGACAGGGGCTCGCAATCAGCCCCAGCATTTT

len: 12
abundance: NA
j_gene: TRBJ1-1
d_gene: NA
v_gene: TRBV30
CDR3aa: CAWSRINTEAFF
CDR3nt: TGTGCCTGGTCCAGGATAAACACTGAAGCTTTCTTT

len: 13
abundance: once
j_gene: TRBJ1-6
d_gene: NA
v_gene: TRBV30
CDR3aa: CAWSPSPASPLHF
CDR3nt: TGTGCCTGGAGTCCTTCCCCAGCGTCACCCCTCCACTTT

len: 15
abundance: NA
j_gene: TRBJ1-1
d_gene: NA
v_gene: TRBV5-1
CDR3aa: CASSLNDGGNTEAFF
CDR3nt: TGCGCCAGCAGCTTGAATGATGGCGGGAACACTGAAGCTTTCTTT

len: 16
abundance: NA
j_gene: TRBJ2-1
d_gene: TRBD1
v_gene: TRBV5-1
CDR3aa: CASSLRTGAFNGEQFF
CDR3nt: TGCGCCAGCAGCTTGCGGACAGGGGCATTTAACGGTGAGCAGTTCTTC

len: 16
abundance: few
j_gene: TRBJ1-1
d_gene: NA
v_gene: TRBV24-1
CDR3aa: CATSEGGPIMNTEAFF
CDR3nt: TGTGCCACCAGTGAGGGGGGACCGATTATGAACACTGAAGCTTTCTTT

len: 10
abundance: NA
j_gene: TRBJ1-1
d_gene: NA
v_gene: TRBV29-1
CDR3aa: CSVEEAEAFF
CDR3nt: TGCAGCGTTGAGGAGGCTGAAGCTTTCTTT

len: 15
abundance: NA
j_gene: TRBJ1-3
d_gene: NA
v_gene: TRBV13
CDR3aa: CASGAVGSRGNTIYF
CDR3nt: TGTGCCAGCGGGGCGGTGGGATCAAGGGGAAACACCATATATTTT

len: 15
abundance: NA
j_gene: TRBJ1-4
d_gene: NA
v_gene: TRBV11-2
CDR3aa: CASSVEQGAPEKLFF
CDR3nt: TGTGCCAGCAGCGTAGAACAGGGTGCGCCTGAAAAACTGTTTTTT

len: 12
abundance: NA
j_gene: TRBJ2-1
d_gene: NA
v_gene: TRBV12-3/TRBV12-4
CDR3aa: CASRTAGNEQFF
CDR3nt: TGTGCCAGCAGGACTGCGGGGAATGAGCAGTTCTTC

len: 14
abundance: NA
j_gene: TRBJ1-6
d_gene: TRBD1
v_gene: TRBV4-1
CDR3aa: CASSLEQGATPLHF
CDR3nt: TGCGCCAGCAGCCTAGAACAGGGGGCTACACCCCTCCACTTT

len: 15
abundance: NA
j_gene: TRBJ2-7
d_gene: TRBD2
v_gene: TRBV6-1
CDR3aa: CASSETSGNYYEQYF
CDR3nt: TGTGCCAGCAGTGAGACTAGCGGGAACTACTACGAGCAGTACTTC

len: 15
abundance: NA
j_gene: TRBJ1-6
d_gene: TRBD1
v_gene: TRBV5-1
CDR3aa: CASSVQGQGNSPLHF
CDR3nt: TGCGCCAGCAGCGTGCAGGGACAGGGTAATTCACCCCTCCACTTT

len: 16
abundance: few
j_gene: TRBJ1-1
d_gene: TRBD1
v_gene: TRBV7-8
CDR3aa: CASSQTGGHFFAEAFF
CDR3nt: TGTGCCAGCAGCCAAACAGGGGGCCATTTCTTCGCTGAAGCTTTCTTT